This passage covers 10 T cell receptor beta chains from one sample sequenced in a study of Graves' ophthalmopathy and Graves' hyperthyroidism. RNA transcripts were the template, and TCR beta CDR3 regions were amplified from them. RT-PCR with HTBI primers came first, then second-round multiplex PCR. TCRdb processed the multiplex PCR reads anew with MiXCR; each CDR3 protein has one entry. Counted here are 900,000 to 1,200,000 distinct CDR3 sequences, about two fifths occurring once; the ten biggest clones make up roughly 11%. The specimen was peripheral blood or thyroid tissue (not recorded which). The origin of the receptors is an adult man with Graves' hyperthyroidism.

This chain uses TRBV28 with TRBJ2-7; the match to TRBD2 covers 8 bases. This CDR3 contains 14 residues. V was pared by 7 bases and J by 4 bases, with 9 bases of the junction left unmatched. The germline CDR1 and CDR2 sequences are MDHEN and SYDVKM. The CDR3 nucleotides read TGTGCCAGCAAAACTCCAAGCGGGAGTTACGAGCAGTACTTC. It translates to CASKTPSGSYEQYF.

V and J are TRBV11-2 and TRBJ1-4; perhaps TRBD1 as D (5 bases). Germline CDR1 SGHAT, CDR2 FQNNGV. V lost 5 bases to trimming and J lost 7 bases, with 20 bases between them. CDR3 length equals 16 residues. CDR3 coding DNA: TGTGCCAGCAGCAAAGATCGGCGCCAGGGCGGTGAAAAACTGTTTTTT. Protein sequence: CASSKDRRQGGEKLFF.

This clonotype was seen at least ten times. The J gene is TRBJ2-7, the V gene TRBV7-9; D not resolved. CDR1 SEHNR and CDR2 FQNEAQ come from the germline V gene (reference sequence). The ends were cut back, 0 bases at V and 2 bases at J, with 20 bases in the middle. The CDR3 loop spans 18 amino acids. The CDR3 DNA reads as TGTGCCAGCAGCTTAGCCAATCATCCACAGACCAGCCCCTACGAGCAGTACTTC. This translates into CASSLANHPQTSPYEQYF.

About this clonotype itself: This may be a read error, as it is one base from a much larger clone. The chain recombines TRBV7-2 with TRBJ1-2; a possible D gene is TRBD1 (6 bases). This CDR3 is built from 14 residues. V was cut by 4 bases and J by 7 bases, with 16 bases left in between. Germline lookup yields CDR1 SGHTA and CDR2 FQGNSA. CDR3 coding DNA: TGTGCCAGCAGCTCAGAGCGGGGGCCGGGTGGCTACACCTTC. It encodes CASSSERGPGGYTF. The full variable domain, with the rest looked up from reference TRBV7-2 and TRBJ1-2, is GAGVSQSPSNKVTEKGKDVELRCDPISGHTALYWYRQSLGQGLEFLIYFQGNSAPDKSGLPSDRFSAERTGGSVSTLTIQRTQQEDSAVYLCASSSERGPGGYTFGSGTRLTVV.

In the case of this clonotype: An end of the junction differs from the germline gene, which may be a read error. V is TRBV4-1 and J is TRBJ1-1, with 7 positions matching TRBD1. This CDR3 contains 16 residues. CDR1 and CDR2 (germline): MGHRA, YSYEKL. The CDR3: CASSQVSVNRGTESFF. CDR3 sequence (DNA): TGCGCCAGCAGCCAAGTGTCAGTTAACAGGGGTACTGAATCTTTCTTT.

On this clonotype itself: This may come from a read error, since a much larger clone is one base off. The chain uses TRBV7-6 and TRBJ1-4; D not resolved. The length of the CDR3 is 15 residues. Germline V CDR1 and CDR2: SGHVS, FNYEAQ. In nucleotides, the CDR3 is TGTGTCAGCAGCTCGGAGACTTCACCCGATGAAAAACTGTTTTTT. Translated: CVSSSETSPDEKLFF.

This clonotype turned up a few times. This chain uses TRBV6-5 with TRBJ1-2; D unresolved. CDR3 length equals 15 residues. With 5 bases removed from V and 5 bases from J, the gap between germline ends came to 18 bases. Germline V gene sequence: CDR1 MNHEY, CDR2 SVGAGI. CDR3: CASSERSGYSYGYTF. DNA for the CDR3: TGTGCCAGCAGTGAGAGGAGTGGGTACTCGTATGGCTACACCTTC.

This clonotype came up a few times. The chain joins TRBV6-6 to TRBJ2-7, with D unclear. V was cut by 7 bases and J by 1 base, with 11 bases left in between. The length of the CDR3 is 13 residues. From germline, CDR1 is MNHNY and CDR2 SVGAGI (reference sequence). The CDR3, as DNA: TGTGCCAGCACCTTCGGGCCGTCCTACGAGCAGTACTTC. It encodes CASTFGPSYEQYF.

This chain joins TRBV29-1 and TRBJ2-5, with a tentative D call TRBD1 (6 bases). The V gene's germline CDR1 is SQVTM and CDR2 ANQGSEA. V was clipped by 4 bases and J by 6 bases, with 15 bases between them. This CDR3 comprises 13 residues. The CDR3 reads CSVGGGYEKTQYF. The DNA of the CDR3 is TGCAGCGTTGGAGGGGGATATGAAAAGACCCAGTACTTC.

This clonotype was detected ten times or more. V gene TRBV6-1 combines with J gene TRBJ1-1; D is unresolved. Germline-derived CDR1 and CDR2 are MNHNS and SASEGT. With 0 bases removed from V and 2 bases from J, the gap between germline ends came to 7 bases. This CDR3 region has 14 residues. Here the CDR3 DNA reads TGTGCCAGCAGTGAAGCAGGGCGTAACACTGAAGCTTTCTTT. It is translated as CASSEAGRNTEAFF.